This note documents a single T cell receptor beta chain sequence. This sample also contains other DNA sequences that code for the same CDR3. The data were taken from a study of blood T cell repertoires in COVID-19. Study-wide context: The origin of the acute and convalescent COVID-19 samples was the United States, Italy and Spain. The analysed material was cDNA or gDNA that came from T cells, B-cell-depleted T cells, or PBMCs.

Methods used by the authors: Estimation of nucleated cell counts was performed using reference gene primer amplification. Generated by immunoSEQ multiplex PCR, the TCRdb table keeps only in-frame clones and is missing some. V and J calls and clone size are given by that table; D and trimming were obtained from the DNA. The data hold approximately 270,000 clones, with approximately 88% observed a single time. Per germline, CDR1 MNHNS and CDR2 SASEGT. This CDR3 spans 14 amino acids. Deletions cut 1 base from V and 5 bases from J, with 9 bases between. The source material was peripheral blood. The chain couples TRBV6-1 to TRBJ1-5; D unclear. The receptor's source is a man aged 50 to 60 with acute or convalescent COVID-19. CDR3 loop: CASSEGRGDQPQHF. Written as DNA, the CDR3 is TGTGCCAGCAGTGAAGGGCGTGGAGATCAGCCCCAGCATTTT.